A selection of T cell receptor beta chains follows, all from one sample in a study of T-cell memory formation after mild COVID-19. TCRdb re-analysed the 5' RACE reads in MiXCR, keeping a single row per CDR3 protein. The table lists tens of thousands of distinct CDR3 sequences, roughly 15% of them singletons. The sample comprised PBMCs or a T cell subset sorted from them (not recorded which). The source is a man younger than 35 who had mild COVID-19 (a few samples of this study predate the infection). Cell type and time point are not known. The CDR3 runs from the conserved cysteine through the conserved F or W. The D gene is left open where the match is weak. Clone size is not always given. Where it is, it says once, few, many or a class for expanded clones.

TGTGCCAGCAGTCCACTAAATCCGGAAAACACCATATATTTT	CASSPLNPENTIYF	14	TRBJ1-3	.	TRBV27	few
TGTGCCAGCACCTTGACAGGGGGACTTGAAGCTTTCTTT	CASTLTGGLEAFF	13	TRBJ1-1	TRBD1	TRBV6-5	few
TGTGCCACCCCGGGCCCCGGGGCTGGGGAGCAGTTCTTC	CATPGPGAGEQFF	13	TRBJ2-1	.	TRBV5-4	few
TGTGCTAGTGGTCCGTCCCCGAACACTGAAGCTTTCTTT	CASGPSPNTEAFF	13	TRBJ1-1	.	TRBV12-5	few
TGTGCCAGCAGTCACGGGACAGCCTTGGAGCAGTACTTC	CASSHGTALEQYF	13	TRBJ2-7	TRBD1	TRBV6-6	many
TGTGCCAGCAGCTTGGGGGTCCCGGGTCGAGCTTTCTTT	CASSLGVPGRAFF	13	TRBJ1-1	.	TRBV5-5	.
TGTGCCAGCAGTTACTCCCCCAGGACGTTCTATGAGCAGTTCTTC	CASSYSPRTFYEQFF	15	TRBJ2-1	.	TRBV6-5	many
TGTGCCAGCAGCTTTTCGGGCAGCCTGAACACTGAAGCTTTCTTT	CASSFSGSLNTEAFF	15	TRBJ1-1	.	TRBV7-9	.
TGTGCCAACGAGTCGGGAGACAGCACAGATACGCAGTATTTT	CANESGDSTDTQYF	14	TRBJ2-3	.	TRBV19	few
TGTGCCAGCAGCGCCATCTCGGGTCTCACCTACGAGCAGTACTTC	CASSAISGLTYEQYF	15	TRBJ2-7	.	TRBV7-8	.
TGCGCCAGCAGCCAAGAATATGGGGCACTCCAGACTGAAGCTTTCTTT	CASSQEYGALQTEAFF	16	TRBJ1-1	.	TRBV4-3	few
TGTGCCAGCAGTGGGGGGAGGGGTGGGTACGAGCAGTACTTC	CASSGGRGGYEQYF	14	TRBJ2-7	TRBD2	TRBV12-3/TRBV12-4	.
TGTGCCAGCAGCGTAGGACTAGTCAATGAGCAGTTCTTC	CASSVGLVNEQFF	13	TRBJ2-1	TRBD2	TRBV7-2	.
TGTGCCAGTGGCGCTGTCACAGATACGCAGTATTTT	CASGAVTDTQYF	12	TRBJ2-3	.	TRBV2	.
TGTGCCACCAGTGATAGGGTGCAGCGGGGCACAGATACGCAGTATTTT	CATSDRVQRGTDTQYF	16	TRBJ2-3	.	TRBV24-1	.
TGTGCCAGCAGCCAACGAGACGGGAGCTCCTACGAGCAGTACTTC	CASSQRDGSSYEQYF	15	TRBJ2-7	.	TRBV4-2	few
TGTGCCAGCAGTTTAGCGCATTTCTCCCTCTACGAGCAGTACTTC	CASSLAHFSLYEQYF	15	TRBJ2-7	.	TRBV12-3/TRBV12-4	.
TGTGCCAGCAGTCAACAGGGTGTTCATAGTAATGAGCAGTTCTTC	CASSQQGVHSNEQFF	15	TRBJ2-1	.	TRBV12-3/TRBV12-4	.
TGTGCCAGCTCGACGGAGATTGGACCAATGCCGGACTTC	CASSTEIGPMPDF	13	TRBJ1-2	.	TRBV6-6	few
TGTGCCAGCAGCTTGCTTGAAAATCAGCCCCAGCATTTT	CASSLLENQPQHF	13	TRBJ1-5	.	TRBV7-2	few
TGTGCCAGCAGTGAACTAGGGACAGGGTCAACCTACGAGCAGTACTTC	CASSELGTGSTYEQYF	16	TRBJ2-7	TRBD1	TRBV25-1	once
TGTGCCAGCAGTTTAGGTCAGGGGGCTATTGAGCAGTTCTTC	CASSLGQGAIEQFF	14	TRBJ2-1	TRBD1	TRBV28	many
TGTGCCAGTAGACGCACGGGACAGGGCAATCAGCCCCAGCATTTT	CASRRTGQGNQPQHF	15	TRBJ1-5	TRBD1	TRBV19	few
TGTGCCAGCAGTTTAAGGCAGGGTGCCAACACCATATATTTT	CASSLRQGANTIYF	14	TRBJ1-3	.	TRBV12-3/TRBV12-4	.
TGTGCCAGCAGCTCCGGGACCGATAAGAGCTCTGGGGCCAACGTCCTGACTTTC	CASSSGTDKSSGANVLTF	18	TRBJ2-6	.	TRBV13	.
TGTGCCAGCAGATCGACAGGGGAGGATACGCAGTATTTT	CASRSTGEDTQYF	13	TRBJ2-3	TRBD1	TRBV7-9	.
TGTGCCAGCAGCTTAGGAGACAGGAATCCCTACGAGCAGTACTTC	CASSLGDRNPYEQYF	15	TRBJ2-7	.	TRBV7-9	many
TGTGCCAGCAGCTTAGGGCACGGGACCTACGAGCAGTACTTC	CASSLGHGTYEQYF	14	TRBJ2-7	.	TRBV7-6	few
TGTGCCACCAGTTTGGGTAACTATGGCTACACCTTC	CATSLGNYGYTF	12	TRBJ1-2	.	TRBV24-1	.
TGTGCCAGCAGCTTAAGGGGACTAGGAGATAGTCCGGAGACCCAGTACTTC	CASSLRGLGDSPETQYF	17	TRBJ2-5	TRBD2	TRBV7-3	many
TGTGCCAGCAGCCTCCTAGCGGGGGGCGAAACGAACACAGATACGCAGTATTTT	CASSLLAGGETNTDTQYF	18	TRBJ2-3	TRBD2	TRBV9	.
TGTGCCAGCAAGGCCCCCACAGGGGGTAACGCCAAAAACATTCAGTACTTC	CASKAPTGGNAKNIQYF	17	TRBJ2-4	TRBD1	TRBV12-3/TRBV12-4	many
TGCGCCAGCAGCCAAGCCTTGCAGGGGGCCCTTACCGATGAGCAGTTCTTC	CASSQALQGALTDEQFF	17	TRBJ2-1	TRBD1	TRBV4-3	few